Shown below are 31 T cell receptor beta chains from a single sample sequenced in a study of blood T cell repertoires in COVID-19. Here immunoSEQ multiplex PCR was the method, and the copy in TCRdb shows in-frame clones only, minus some. The sample lists 100,000 to 150,000 clones, about four fifths seen once, with more than 5% in the top ten. The sequencing sample was made of peripheral blood. Source of these receptors: an elderly man with active or convalescent COVID-19.

The V call is TRBV7-2, the J call TRBJ1-1; D remains unclear. The CDR3 runs 13 residues. The germline V gene has CDR1 SGHTA and CDR2 FQGNSA. V gave up 6 bases and J gave up 2 bases, with 10 bases separating them. The CDR3 reads CASRFADNTEAFF. The CDR3 nucleotides are TGTGCCAGCAGGTTTGCAGATAACACTGAAGCTTTCTTT.

The chain couples TRBV19 to TRBJ1-6; 8 bases are shared with TRBD1. V dropped 3 bases and J dropped 9; count of bases not matched to a gene: 7. The CDR3 consists of 15 residues. The germline CDR1 and CDR2 sequences are LNHDA and SQIVND (reference sequence). This CDR3 reads CASSINTGGSSPLHF. DNA of the CDR3: TGTGCCAGTAGTATTAACACAGGGGGGAGTTCACCCCTCCACTTT.

This clone is a singleton in its sample. This rearrangement joins TRBV7-3 to TRBJ2-3; TRBD2 matches 9 bases. Trimming removed 5 bases from V and 5 bases from J; junction bases left unmatched: 5. This CDR3 has 14 amino acids. Germline lookup yields CDR1 SGHTA and CDR2 FQGTGA. The CDR3 sequence is CASSRGGAGDTQYF. The CDR3 DNA is TGTGCCAGCAGCCGCGGGGGGGCGGGAGATACGCAGTATTTT.

In its sample, this clone was seen once. V is TRBV6-4 and J is TRBJ1-1, with D uncertain. Trimming left V 4 bases short and J 1 base short, with 7 bases between. The CDR3 is made up of 13 amino acids. The germline CDR1 and CDR2 sequences are MRHNA and SNTAGT. The CDR3 region is CASSATANTEAFF. The DNA for the CDR3 is TGTGCCAGCAGTGCCACAGCGAACACTGAAGCTTTCTTT.

This clone was detected a few times. This chain uses TRBV4-3 with TRBJ2-4, with D tentatively TRBD2 (6 bases). The germline V gene encodes CDR1 LGHNA and CDR2 YSLEER. V was pared by 1 base and J by 9 bases, with 10 bases between. The CDR3 covers 13 residues. The CDR3 nucleotides read TGCGCCAGCAGCCAAGGACTAGATGGCATTCAGTACTTC. Encoded protein: CASSQGLDGIQYF.

The chain is built from TRBV24-1 and TRBJ2-2, with 7 nucleotides matching TRBD1. The CDR3 has 15 amino acids. The V segment lost 3 bases and the J segment 3 bases; nucleotides outside the gene matches: 3. Germline CDR1 and CDR2: KGHDR and SFDVKD. The CDR3 coding sequence is TGTGCCACCAGTGATAGAACAGGGGACACCGGGGAGCTGTTTTTT. The encoded protein is CATSDRTGDTGELFF.

The chain employs TRBV5-8 and TRBJ2-5; 7 bases line up with TRBD2. This CDR3 is 15 amino acids long. CDR1 is SGHTS and CDR2 is YDEGEE in the germline V gene. V lost 3 bases and J lost 1; bases outside the gene matches: 6. For the CDR3, the DNA is TGTGCCAGCAGCTGGGGACGGGAGGCCCAAGAGACCCAGTACTTC. Translation gives CASSWGREAQETQYF.

V gene TRBV6-5 combines with J gene TRBJ1-5; D possibly corresponds to TRBD1 (5 bases). There are 15 residues in the CDR3. Germline assignment: CDR1 MNHEY and CDR2 SVGAGI. The V and J ends lost 0 bases and 3 bases respectively, with 9 bases between them. The CDR3 loop reads CASSYSGRDNQPQHF. CDR3 DNA: TGTGCCAGCAGTTACTCTGGCAGGGACAATCAGCCCCAGCATTTT.

The chain employs TRBV6-6 and TRBJ2-5; TRBD1 matches 9 bases. V lost 0 bases, J lost 4 bases, and 6 bases stayed unmatched. The CDR3 is 16 amino acids. Germline assignment: CDR1 MNHNY and CDR2 SVGAGI (reference sequence). CDR3 in amino acids: CASSYSMGTGLETQYF. In DNA form, the CDR3 reads TGTGCCAGCAGTTACTCGATGGGGACAGGGTTAGAGACCCAGTACTTC.

This rearrangement joins TRBV18 to TRBJ2-2; D unresolved. The CDR3 spans 12 residues. V was pared by 4 bases and J by 8 bases, with 8 bases between. Germline CDR1 KGHSH, CDR2 LQKENI. The DNA for the CDR3 is TGTGCCAGCTCACTAACTCAAGGGGAGCTGTTTTTT. Translation: CASSLTQGELFF.

The chain couples TRBV6-6 to TRBJ1-5, with TRBD1 as a possible D gene (5 bases). The CDR3 runs to 15 residues. Germline values: CDR1 MNHNY, CDR2 SVGAGI (reference sequence). V was clipped by 2 bases and J by 6 bases, with 14 bases between them. DNA for the CDR3: TGTGCCAGCAGTTACGGGGGGGGGAGAGCTCAGCCCCAGCATTTT. Its protein product is CASSYGGGRAQPQHF.

The rearrangement joins TRBV4-1 to TRBJ2-2, with 10 bases that match TRBD1. The V gene end was trimmed by 3 bases and the J gene end by 4 bases; junction bases not matched to a gene: 5. This CDR3 has 16 residues. The germline V gene encodes CDR1 MGHRA and CDR2 YSYEKL. DNA of the CDR3: TGCGCCAGCAGCCAGAGGGACAGGGGACTCACCGGGGAGCTGTTTTTT. This codes for CASSQRDRGLTGELFF.

The chain joins TRBV2 to TRBJ1-2; 7 bases are shared with TRBD1. Germline loops: CDR1 SNHLY, CDR2 FYNNEI. This CDR3 comprises 11 residues. V lost 6 bases, J lost 8 bases, and 3 bases stayed unmatched. The CDR3 reads CASSPRGGYTF. The CDR3 region has the DNA TGTGCCAGCAGCCCCAGGGGGGGCTACACCTTC.

The chain employs TRBV5-1 and TRBJ1-4; 9 bases match TRBD1. The CDR3 extends over 14 amino acids. CDR1 is SGHRS, CDR2 YFSETQ, per germline. Trimming took 0 bases from V and 8 from J; bases not matched to a gene: 2. CDR3 bases: TGCGCCAGCAGCTTGGAAGGGACAGGGGAAAAACTGTTTTTT. Translating it yields CASSLEGTGEKLFF. Drawing the rest from reference TRBV5-1 and TRBJ1-4, the complete variable domain is KAGVTQTPRYLIKTRGQQVTLSCSPISGHRSVSWYQQTPGQGLQFLFEYFSETQRNKGNFPGRFSGRQFSNSRSEMNVSTLELGDSALYLCASSLEGTGEKLFFGSGTQLSVL.

In this sample, this clone turned up a few times. V usage is TRBV29-1 and J usage is TRBJ1-5; 9 bases are a match to TRBD1. Germline CDR1 SQVTM, CDR2 ANQGSEA. Trimming took 6 bases from V and 1 from J; bases not matched to a gene: 4. This CDR3 region has 14 residues. The CDR3 spells CSVWTGVSNQPQHF. The DNA of the CDR3 is TGCAGCGTCTGGACAGGGGTGAGCAATCAGCCCCAGCATTTT. Full variable domain (missing parts from reference TRBV29-1 and TRBJ1-5): SAVISQKPSRDICQRGTSLTIQCQVDSQVTMMFWYRQQPGQSLTLIATANQGSEATYESGFVIDKFPISRPNLTFSTLTVSNMSPEDSSIYLCSVWTGVSNQPQHFGDGTRLSIL.

This chain links TRBV6-2 or TRBV6-3 with TRBJ2-3, with a weak D call TRBD1 (6 bases). CDR1 and CDR2 from the germline V gene are MNHEY and SVGEGT. V lost 2 bases to trimming and J lost 2 bases, with 8 bases between them. The CDR3 sequence is 14 residues long. The CDR3 sequence is CASSYGQITDTQYF. The CDR3 DNA follows: TGTGCCAGCAGTTACGGACAGATCACAGATACGCAGTATTTT.

This chain joins TRBV29-1 and TRBJ1-2; D is ambiguous. The CDR3 runs to 13 residues. The germline V and J ends were trimmed by 1 base and 4 bases, with 10 bases remaining between them. Germline V CDR1 and CDR2: SQVTM, ANQGSEA. The DNA of the CDR3 is TGCAGCGTTGAAGGCGCAAGTCTCTATGGCTACACCTTC. Translation: CSVEGASLYGYTF.

A few counts support this clone. The chain employs TRBV30 and TRBJ1-2; D is uncertain. There are 11 residues in the CDR3. The V end lost 4 bases, the J end lost 3 bases, and 6 bases lay between the germline ends. CDR1 and CDR2 from the germline V gene are GTSNPN and SVGIG (reference sequence). The CDR3 DNA follows: TGTGCCTGGACGAGGGACTATGGCTACACCTTC. It codes for CAWTRDYGYTF.

The J gene is TRBJ2-7, the V gene TRBV7-2, with 7 bases aligning to TRBD1. The V and J ends lost 5 bases and 6 bases, in that order; junction bases with no gene match: 10. There are 14 residues in the CDR3. In germline, CDR1 is SGHTA, CDR2 FQGNSA. The CDR3 coding sequence is TGTGCCAGCAGCCTGCGACAGGGCCCACTCGAGCAGTACTTC. It yields the protein CASSLRQGPLEQYF.

The chain combines TRBV24-1 with TRBJ1-6, with no clear D. The germline CDR1 and CDR2 sequences are KGHDR and SFDVKD. The CDR3 is 12 residues long. The germline V and J ends were trimmed by 5 bases and 10 bases, with 8 bases remaining between them. The CDR3 loop reads CATSGPSSPLHF. CDR3 sequence (DNA): TGTGCCACCAGTGGTCCCTCCTCACCCCTCCACTTT.

This clone was picked up one time. This CDR3 reads CASSREQQAYGYTF. CDR3 nucleotides: TGTGCCAGCAGTCGCGAACAGCAGGCTTATGGCTACACCTTC. J is TRBJ1-2 and V is TRBV7-8, with no clear D. Trimming shortened V by 6 bases and J by 5 bases, and 16 bases separated the two germline ends. Germline loops: CDR1 SGHVS, CDR2 FQNEAQ. The CDR3 consists of 14 residues. The full variable domain, with the rest looked up from reference TRBV7-8 and TRBJ1-2, is GAGVSQSPRYKVAKRGQDVALRCDPISGHVSLFWYQQALGQGPEFLTYFQNEAQLDKSGLPSDRFFAERPEGSVSTLKIQRTQQEDSAVYLCASSREQQAYGYTFGSGTRLTVV.

Turning to this clone: Other nucleotide sequences from this sample produce the same CDR3. The chain links TRBV6-4 to TRBJ1-6; D gene unclear. This CDR3 has 13 residues. Per germline, CDR1 MRHNA and CDR2 SNTAGT. With 0 bases removed from V and 7 bases from J, the gap between germline ends came to 4 bases. CDR3 sequence: CASSDSSNSPLHF. Here the CDR3 DNA reads TGTGCCAGCAGTGACTCCTCGAATTCACCCCTCCACTTT.

This clone is a singleton in its sample. J is TRBJ1-5 and V is TRBV5-1, with D unresolved. The length of the CDR3 is 14 residues. With 9 bases removed from V and 0 bases from J, the gap between germline ends came to 13 bases. Germline V gene data show CDR1 as SGHRS and CDR2 as YFSETQ. In nucleotides, the CDR3 is TGCGCCACTCCTATGGAGCTTAGCAATCAGCCCCAGCATTTT. This sequence encodes CATPMELSNQPQHF.

This chain links TRBV30 with TRBJ1-1; the D gene is possibly TRBD1 (5 bases). CDR3 length equals 13 residues. Trimming cost V 3 bases and J 1 base, with 9 bases left between them. The germline V gene has CDR1 GTSNPN and CDR2 SVGIG (reference sequence). The CDR3 nucleotides are TGTGCCTGGAGATCGGGGGGGAACACTGAAGCTTTCTTT. It translates to CAWRSGGNTEAFF.

This chain joins TRBV5-1 and TRBJ2-1, with 8 nucleotides matching TRBD2. The CDR3 has 19 amino acids. The trim removed 1 base at V and 0 bases at J, leaving 12 bases unmatched. The V gene's germline CDR1 is SGHRS and CDR2 YFSETQ. Here the CDR3 reads CASSLWGAGAPASYNEQFF. Written as DNA, the CDR3 is TGCGCCAGCAGCTTGTGGGGAGCGGGGGCGCCGGCCTCCTACAATGAGCAGTTCTTC. Full variable domain (remainder filled in from reference TRBV5-1 and TRBJ2-1): KAGVTQTPRYLIKTRGQQVTLSCSPISGHRSVSWYQQTPGQGLQFLFEYFSETQRNKGNFPGRFSGRQFSNSRSEMNVSTLELGDSALYLCASSLWGAGAPASYNEQFFGPGTRLTVL.

This chain joins TRBV11-2 and TRBJ2-5; 8 bases match TRBD1. The CDR3 has 14 residues. In germline, CDR1 is SGHAT, CDR2 FQNNGV. With 6 bases clipped from V and 5 bases from J, the junction kept 8 bases outside the gene matches. The CDR3 loop is CASSTTGAAETQYF. CDR3 DNA: TGTGCCAGCAGTACGACAGGGGCCGCCGAGACCCAGTACTTC.

This chain connects TRBV5-8 to TRBJ2-6, with TRBD1 matching over 9 bases. The length of the CDR3 is 18 residues. The V gene's germline CDR1 is SGHTS and CDR2 YDEGEE. The V segment lost 5 bases and the J segment 0 bases; nucleotides outside the gene matches: 9. Here the CDR3 DNA reads TGTGCCAGCAGAGTTTCCGGGACAGGGTTCTCTGGGGCCAACGTCCTGACTTTC. Translated: CASRVSGTGFSGANVLTF.

The chain links TRBV20-1 to TRBJ2-3; a weak D match, TRBD2 (5 bases). Germline V CDR1 and CDR2: DFQATT, SNEGSKA (reference sequence). V was trimmed by 3 bases and J by 9 bases, leaving 22 bases between them. CDR3 length: 15 residues. CDR3 region: CSASDIVWGERTQYF. CDR3 bases: TGCAGTGCTAGTGACATAGTTTGGGGAGAGAGAACGCAGTATTTT.

V gene TRBV19 combines with J gene TRBJ1-1, with D perhaps TRBD1 (6 bases). Deletions cut 9 bases from V and 4 bases from J, with 18 bases between. This CDR3 spans 14 amino acids. Germline lookup yields CDR1 LNHDA and CDR2 SQIVND (reference sequence). This chain's CDR3 is CASRPSGGTTEAFF. The DNA of the CDR3 is TGTGCCAGCCGTCCGTCTGGGGGCACCACTGAAGCTTTCTTT. The whole variable domain, remainder taken from reference TRBV19 and TRBJ1-1, is DGGITQSPKYLFRKEGQNVTLSCEQNLNHDAMYWYRQDPGQGLRLIYYSQIVNDFQKGDIAEGYSVSREKKESFPLTVTSAQKNPTAFYLCASRPSGGTTEAFFGQGTRLTVV.

The gene calls are TRBV2 and TRBJ2-3, with 11 positions matching TRBD2. The CDR3 sequence is 15 residues long. V shed 7 bases, J shed 6 bases, and the junction held 9 bases outside the gene matches. Germline CDR1 reads SNHLY; CDR2 reads FYNNEI. This CDR3 is CASIRLAGLRDTQYF. In DNA form, the CDR3 reads TGTGCCAGCATCCGACTAGCGGGGCTGCGGGATACGCAGTATTTT.

This clone was detected a few times. The rearrangement uses TRBV7-9 and TRBJ1-1; no definite D call. Trimming stripped 3 bases from V and 7 bases from J, with 6 bases between. Germline CDR1 and CDR2: SEHNR and FQNEAQ (reference sequence). The CDR3 has 11 residues. The CDR3 DNA sequence: TGTGCCAGCAGCTTGAGCGATGAAGCTTTCTTT. This sequence encodes CASSLSDEAFF.